A selection of T cell receptor beta chains follows, all from one sample in a study of T cell changes during pregnancy in multiple sclerosis. Clones were read by immunoSEQ multiplex PCR, and TCRdb kept only the in-frame ones, dropping some. Among roughly 67,000 clones listed, approximately 90% were seen once. Source: peripheral blood, taken in the second trimester of pregnancy. The receptors derive from a female donor with multiple sclerosis, enrolled in a pregnancy study. Each CDR3 is given with its conserved first and last residue. The order of the fields is D gene, J gene, V gene, CDR3 protein. The D gene is left open where the match is weak.

D gene: .
J gene: TRBJ2-2
V gene: TRBV6-6
CDR3 protein: CASSARTETGELFF

D gene: TRBD2
J gene: TRBJ2-1
V gene: TRBV27
CDR3 protein: CASSSGREWDNEQFF

D gene: TRBD1
J gene: TRBJ1-5
V gene: TRBV7-2
CDR3 protein: CASSLSGGYNQPQHF

D gene: TRBD1
J gene: TRBJ1-6
V gene: TRBV27
CDR3 protein: CASSSNPGGWGNSPLHF

D gene: .
J gene: TRBJ2-7
V gene: TRBV6-5
CDR3 protein: CASRQRDLVEQYF

D gene: .
J gene: TRBJ1-1
V gene: TRBV7-3
CDR3 protein: CASSSGRLGAEAFF

D gene: TRBD1
J gene: TRBJ2-7
V gene: TRBV19
CDR3 protein: CASRGDRSTYEQYF

D gene: TRBD2
J gene: TRBJ2-7
V gene: TRBV19
CDR3 protein: CATKAGTSGFYEQYF

D gene: .
J gene: TRBJ2-3
V gene: TRBV10-3
CDR3 protein: CAVKPGDTQYF

D gene: .
J gene: TRBJ1-2
V gene: TRBV7-9
CDR3 protein: CASSLGAGYGYTF

D gene: .
J gene: TRBJ1-1
V gene: TRBV10-3
CDR3 protein: CAISEDPPSGAEAFF

D gene: .
J gene: TRBJ2-2
V gene: TRBV30
CDR3 protein: CAWSVRGPGELFF

D gene: TRBD1
J gene: TRBJ1-2
V gene: TRBV6-4
CDR3 protein: CASSVTGTAGGYTF

D gene: .
J gene: TRBJ1-1
V gene: TRBV27
CDR3 protein: CASRGGLNTEAFF

D gene: .
J gene: TRBJ1-6
V gene: TRBV4-3
CDR3 protein: CASSQDVSNSPLHF

D gene: .
J gene: TRBJ1-6
V gene: TRBV5-1
CDR3 protein: CASSLAGSFYNSPLHF

D gene: TRBD2
J gene: TRBJ2-7
V gene: TRBV27
CDR3 protein: CASKPSGRVYEQYF

D gene: TRBD1
J gene: TRBJ1-3
V gene: TRBV10-1
CDR3 protein: CASGTGGSGNTIYF

D gene: .
J gene: TRBJ2-1
V gene: TRBV5-1
CDR3 protein: CASSLADVPTGQFF

D gene: .
J gene: TRBJ2-5
V gene: TRBV19
CDR3 protein: CASSRTATYQETQYF

D gene: .
J gene: TRBJ1-1
V gene: TRBV7-2
CDR3 protein: CASSTRRGLTEAFF

D gene: .
J gene: TRBJ1-6
V gene: TRBV7-6
CDR3 protein: CASSLDGGDRTPLHF

D gene: TRBD2
J gene: TRBJ2-3
V gene: TRBV6-6
CDR3 protein: CASTPGGGDTQYF

D gene: TRBD1
J gene: TRBJ1-1
V gene: TRBV2
CDR3 protein: CASSLTGDTEAFF

D gene: .
J gene: TRBJ1-4
V gene: TRBV4-3
CDR3 protein: CASSQEAGTLGEKLFF